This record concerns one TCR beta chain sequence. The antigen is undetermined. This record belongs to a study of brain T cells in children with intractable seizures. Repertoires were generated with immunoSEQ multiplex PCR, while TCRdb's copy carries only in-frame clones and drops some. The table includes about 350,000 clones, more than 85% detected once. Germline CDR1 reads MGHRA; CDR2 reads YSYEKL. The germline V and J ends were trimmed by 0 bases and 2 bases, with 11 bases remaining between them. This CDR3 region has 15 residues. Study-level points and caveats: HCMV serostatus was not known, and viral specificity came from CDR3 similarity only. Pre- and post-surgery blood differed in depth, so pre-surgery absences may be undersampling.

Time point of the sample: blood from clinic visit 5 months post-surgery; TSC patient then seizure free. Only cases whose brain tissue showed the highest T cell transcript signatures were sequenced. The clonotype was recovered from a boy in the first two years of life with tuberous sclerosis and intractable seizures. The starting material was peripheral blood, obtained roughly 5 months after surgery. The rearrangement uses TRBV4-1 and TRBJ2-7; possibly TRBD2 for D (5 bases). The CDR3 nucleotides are TGCGCCAGCAGCCAAGACTCGAGCGGACCCTACGAGCAGTACTTC. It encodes CASSQDSSGPYEQYF.